The rows below give T cell receptor beta chains drawn from one sample of a study of Tregs in tolerant kidney transplant recipients. Produced via immunoSEQ multiplex PCR; TCRdb's table is partial and in-frame only. The sample consists of about 240,000 clones, 80% to 85% of them appearing once. The sample taken for sequencing was CD4+ T cells from blood. These receptor sequences come from a human donor in good health. CDR3s include the opening cysteine and the closing phenylalanine or tryptophan. D genes are given only for firm matches. Not every row has a clone size; where given, it reads once, few, many or a size class.

CDR3 DNA	CDR3 protein	D gene	V gene	clone size	J gene
TGTGCCAGCAGTTTTCGTAGCGGGACTAATCTACAGCAGTTCTTC	CASSFRSGTNLQQFF	TRBD2	TRBV27	once	TRBJ2-1
TGTGCCAGCAGTAGCAGACGGGCGGGAGAAAAACTGTTTTTT	CASSSRRAGEKLFF	-	TRBV6-1	-	TRBJ1-4
TGTGCCAGCAGTCCACGTTACACAGGGGACCAGCCCCAGCATTTT	CASSPRYTGDQPQHF	TRBD1	TRBV6-5	-	TRBJ1-5
TGCGCCAGCAGTAAGGACGCCAACACCGGGGAGCTGTTTTTT	CASSKDANTGELFF	-	TRBV10-1	-	TRBJ2-2
TGTGCCAGTAGTCCCCTACAGAGGCCCTCTGGAAACACCATATATTTT	CASSPLQRPSGNTIYF	-	TRBV19	-	TRBJ1-3
TGCGCCAGCAGCATGGGGGCCGATAATGAAAAACTGTTTTTT	CASSMGADNEKLFF	-	TRBV5-1	-	TRBJ1-4
TGTGCCAGCAGTTACCAGAGCGGGAGCTCTAATGAGCAGTTCTTC	CASSYQSGSSNEQFF	TRBD2	TRBV6-5	-	TRBJ2-1
TGTGCCAGCAGCTTGACAACTACCGGGGAGCTGTTTTTT	CASSLTTTGELFF	-	TRBV7-9	once	TRBJ2-2
TGCGCCAGCAGCCCCTCTGGGAGGGCTAATGAAAAACTGTTTTTT	CASSPSGRANEKLFF	-	TRBV5-1	-	TRBJ1-4
TGCGCCAGCAGCTCCCGTGGGGGGGGTAAGGATACGCAGTATTTT	CASSSRGGGKDTQYF	TRBD2	TRBV5-1	-	TRBJ2-3
TGTGCCAGCAGCCCGATAAAGGGACCCCGGGGTCGTAGTGAGCAGTTCTTC	CASSPIKGPRGRSEQFF	-	TRBV11-2	-	TRBJ2-1
TGTGCCAGCAGCTTGGATGGAGCTGAAGCTTTCTTT	CASSLDGAEAFF	-	TRBV5-5	-	TRBJ1-1
TGTGCCAGCGGACCACGAATGGACACTGAAGCTTTCTTT	CASGPRMDTEAFF	-	TRBV13	-	TRBJ1-1
TGTGCCAGCAGCAAAGACAGGGCCCTGGCCGGAAACACCATATATTTT	CASSKDRALAGNTIYF	TRBD1	TRBV5-4	once	TRBJ1-3
TGTGCCAGCAGTGAAGGACGGCCTAGCATGCTCCGGGAGCTGTTTTTT	CASSEGRPSMLRELFF	-	TRBV2	-	TRBJ2-2
TGTGCCAGCCGTAGCGGGTACCAAGAGACCCAGTACTTC	CASRSGYQETQYF	TRBD2	TRBV2	-	TRBJ2-5
TGTGCCAGCAGCTTTGGGGGGCGGCTGAACACTGAAGCTTTCTTT	CASSFGGRLNTEAFF	-	TRBV13	-	TRBJ1-1
TGTGCCAGCAGCCCTGGGGGGGCGCGATACACTGAAGCTTTCTTT	CASSPGGARYTEAFF	-	TRBV7-6	-	TRBJ1-1
TGTGCCAGCTCACCAGTAAGGGAAATGGAGACCCAGTACTTC	CASSPVREMETQYF	-	TRBV18	-	TRBJ2-5
TGTGCCAGTTCGAAGACAGGGGGCTACGAGCAGTACTTC	CASSKTGGYEQYF	TRBD1	TRBV27	-	TRBJ2-7
TGCAGCGTTGACCAGCTGGGGGACACTGAAGCTTTCTTT	CSVDQLGDTEAFF	-	TRBV29-1	-	TRBJ1-1
TGTGCCAGCAGCTTGTCAGGGGGCTGGGACACTGAAGCTTTCTTT	CASSLSGGWDTEAFF	TRBD1	TRBV7-9	-	TRBJ1-1
TGTGCCAGCAGTGTGGAGGCCGACAATGAGCAGTTCTTC	CASSVEADNEQFF	-	TRBV2	once	TRBJ2-1
TGCGCCAGCAGCTTTCCGGCGGATGAGCAGTTCTTC	CASSFPADEQFF	-	TRBV5-1	-	TRBJ2-1
TGTGCCAGCAGGGGGACAGTGGAGACCCAGTACTTC	CASRGTVETQYF	TRBD1	TRBV2	once	TRBJ2-5
TGCGCCAGCAGCTTGTCTCAGGGAAACACCGGGGAGCTGTTTTTT	CASSLSQGNTGELFF	-	TRBV5-1	-	TRBJ2-2
TGTGCTAGTGGTACCCAGACAGACACTGAAGCTTTCTTT	CASGTQTDTEAFF	-	TRBV12-5	-	TRBJ1-1
TGTGCCAGCTCACCCCGAGCGGGGGTAGAGACCCAGTACTTC	CASSPRAGVETQYF	TRBD2	TRBV18	-	TRBJ2-5